The 31 T cell receptor beta chains listed next were all sequenced from one sample in a study of blood T cell repertoires in COVID-19. Sequencing used immunoSEQ multiplex PCR; TCRdb keeps in-frame clones, though not all of them. The sample consists of approximately 61,000 clones, around 86% of them appearing once. The sequenced sample was peripheral blood. The source of these receptors is a human donor in a cohort sampled during active COVID-19.

V gene TRBV15 combines with J gene TRBJ1-5; TRBD1 matches at 7 bases. CDR1 is LNHNV and CDR2 is YYDKDF in the germline V gene (reference sequence). CDR3 size: 16 residues. The V gene end was trimmed by 0 bases and the J gene end by 7 bases; junction bases not matched to a gene: 9. CDR3 DNA sequence: TGTGCCACCAGCAGAGATTATGACAGGGTTGACCAGCCCCAGCATTTT. This translates into CATSRDYDRVDQPQHF.

The rearrangement links TRBV9 to TRBJ2-7; 13 bases align to TRBD2. With V trimmed by 4 bases and J by 4 bases, 11 bases remained unmatched. CDR1 SGDLS and CDR2 YYNGEE come from the germline V gene. This CDR3 contains 17 residues. The CDR3 loop reads CASSPRTSGSSGYEQYF. CDR3 in DNA: TGTGCCAGCAGCCCCCGGACTAGCGGGAGTTCCGGGTACGAGCAGTACTTC.

Only one count was recorded for this clone. The rearrangement links TRBV5-1 to TRBJ2-1; TRBD2 matches 7 bases. V lost 2 bases to trimming and J lost 8 bases; unmatched junction nucleotides: 4. The CDR3 has 13 amino acids. Germline CDR1 SGHRS, CDR2 YFSETQ. The CDR3 DNA follows: TGCGCCAGCAGCTTAATGGGAGGGGATGAGCAGTTCTTC. This codes for CASSLMGGDEQFF. The whole variable domain, filled in from reference TRBV5-1 and TRBJ2-1, reads KAGVTQTPRYLIKTRGQQVTLSCSPISGHRSVSWYQQTPGQGLQFLFEYFSETQRNKGNFPGRFSGRQFSNSRSEMNVSTLELGDSALYLCASSLMGGDEQFFGPGTRLTVL.

The V and J genes are TRBV7-9 and TRBJ2-2; 8 bases fit TRBD2. The ends lost 1 base at V and 2 bases at J; junction bases unmatched: 6. The CDR3 spans 17 residues. Germline lookup yields CDR1 SEHNR and CDR2 FQNEAQ (reference sequence). The CDR3 spells CASSLVTSGGNTGELFF. DNA for the CDR3: TGTGCCAGCAGCTTAGTTACTAGCGGAGGTAACACCGGGGAGCTGTTTTTT.

This chain joins TRBV19 and TRBJ2-7; tentatively, D is TRBD2 (5 bases). The V gene lost 1 base and the J gene lost 3 bases, with 22 bases spanning the gap. Germline CDR1 reads LNHDA; CDR2 reads SQIVND (reference sequence). CDR3 size: 18 residues. The CDR3 sequence is CASSIGPPFSPRGYEQYF. The CDR3 coding sequence is TGTGCCAGTAGTATAGGACCCCCGTTTAGCCCCCGGGGCTACGAGCAGTACTTC.

This chain joins TRBV28 and TRBJ2-5; 7 positions match TRBD2. Germline V gene lookup returns CDR1 MDHEN and CDR2 SYDVKM. CDR3 length: 14 residues. V was clipped by 5 bases and J by 2 bases; unmatched bases: 5. The CDR3 spells CASSRSGHQETQYF. CDR3 DNA: TGTGCCAGCAGTCGTAGCGGGCATCAAGAGACCCAGTACTTC.

This clone was found once. The V gene is TRBV19, the J gene TRBJ1-1; TRBD1 agrees at 9 bases. The CDR3 runs to 15 residues. V was clipped by 6 bases and J by 6 bases; unmatched bases: 11. CDR1 is LNHDA, CDR2 SQIVND, per germline (reference sequence). The CDR3 region has the DNA TGTGCCAGTAGGCTCAGGGACAGGGTAATTTCTGAAGCTTTCTTT. Translation: CASRLRDRVISEAFF.

This sequence joins TRBV29-1 and TRBJ2-7, with TRBD1 identical over 7 bases. V gave up 4 bases and J gave up 4 bases; unmatched junction bases: 1. CDR1 and CDR2 from the germline V gene are SQVTM and ANQGSEA. CDR3 length: 11 amino acids. The CDR3: CSVARGYEQYF. The CDR3 DNA reads as TGCAGCGTTGCCAGGGGGTACGAGCAGTACTTC.

The CDR3 DNA reads TGTGCCAGCAGCCAAGGGAGACAGGGCTATGGCTACACCTTC. It encodes CASSQGRQGYGYTF. This chain links TRBV14 with TRBJ1-2; TRBD1 aligns across 7 bases. The CDR3 extends over 14 amino acids. V gave up 1 base and J gave up 4 bases; unmatched junction bases: 3. The germline CDR1 and CDR2 sequences are SGHDN and FVKESK.

The rearrangement links TRBV19 to TRBJ2-5; a possible D gene is TRBD2 (5 bases). This CDR3 spans 15 amino acids. Trimming stripped 1 base from V and 5 bases from J, with 14 bases between. CDR1 and CDR2 (germline): LNHDA, SQIVND (reference sequence). The DNA of the CDR3 is TGTGCCAGTAGTATAGGAGGGTTGGTGAGGGAGACCCAGTACTTC. Its translation: CASSIGGLVRETQYF.

V usage is TRBV10-3 and J usage is TRBJ2-7; tentative D call: TRBD1 (6 bases). Trimming left V 11 bases short and J 6 bases short, with 14 bases between. From germline, CDR1 is ENHRY and CDR2 SYGVKD. There are 11 residues in the CDR3. In nucleotides, the CDR3 is TGTGCCGTGCAACAGGGTGGCGAGCAGTACTTC. Protein sequence: CAVQQGGEQYF.

The chain joins TRBV27 to TRBJ1-4, with D uncertain. Germline CDR1 and CDR2: MNHEY and SMNVEV (reference sequence). The V end lost 8 bases, the J end lost 7 bases, and 14 bases lay between the germline ends. The CDR3 extends over 13 amino acids. The CDR3 loop reads CASATNRGEKLFF. In DNA form, the CDR3 reads TGTGCCAGCGCAACGAATCGAGGTGAAAAACTGTTTTTT.

This chain connects TRBV7-2 to TRBJ2-7, with 10 bases that match TRBD2. CDR3 size: 18 residues. Germline CDR1 SGHTA, CDR2 FQGNSA. V was pared by 5 bases and J by 2 bases, with 15 bases of the junction left unmatched. CDR3 sequence: CASSPQPISGRLTYEQYF. The CDR3 coding sequence is TGTGCCAGCAGCCCTCAACCAATTAGCGGGAGGTTAACCTACGAGCAGTACTTC.

V is TRBV24-1 and J is TRBJ1-4; weak D call: TRBD1 (6 bases). Trimming removed 6 bases at V and 0 bases at J, with 13 bases between. The germline V gene has CDR1 KGHDR and CDR2 SFDVKD. The CDR3 runs to 16 residues. The CDR3, as DNA: TGTGCCACCAGTCCCGGGGACATCTCAACTAATGAAAAACTGTTTTTT. It encodes CATSPGDISTNEKLFF.

The chain employs TRBV5-6 and TRBJ2-7; TRBD1 matches 7 bases. Trimming cost V 4 bases and J 6 bases; bases outside gene matches: 10. The germline gives CDR1 SGHDT, CDR2 YYEEEE. This CDR3 spans 14 amino acids. CDR3 sequence (DNA): TGTGCCAGCAGCAACCCGGACAGGTCCCGCGAGCAGTACTTC. Its protein product is CASSNPDRSREQYF.

The chain uses TRBV30 and TRBJ1-2; D is possibly TRBD1 (5 bases). Trimming left V 1 base short and J 4 bases short, with 7 bases between. Per the germline V gene, CDR1 is GTSNPN and CDR2 is SVGIG (reference sequence). This CDR3 spans 12 amino acids. In DNA, the CDR3 is TGTGCCTGGAGTGCAGGGCTCTATGGCTACACCTTC. It specifies CAWSAGLYGYTF.

The rearrangement links TRBV6-5 to TRBJ2-3; weak D call: TRBD1 (5 bases). This CDR3 has 15 residues. V shed 5 bases and J shed 2 bases, with 14 bases lying between them. Germline CDR1 and CDR2: MNHEY and SVGAGI. The CDR3 here is CASSKLGQSTDTQYF. CDR3 sequence (DNA): TGTGCCAGCAGTAAGTTGGGGCAGTCCACAGATACGCAGTATTTT.

This chain connects TRBV7-9 to TRBJ2-2, with TRBD1 identical over 7 bases. CDR3 length: 16 residues. Germline trimming cut 10 bases from V and 0 bases from J; bases unmatched to any gene: 11. Germline V gene lookup returns CDR1 SEHNR and CDR2 FQNEAQ (reference sequence). The CDR3 region has the DNA TGTGCCACCCTGACGTCCGGGACAGCGAACACCGGGGAGCTGTTTTTT. Translation gives CATLTSGTANTGELFF. The variable domain in full, completed from reference TRBV7-9 and TRBJ2-2, reads DTGVSQNPRHKITKRGQNVTFRCDPISEHNRLYWYRQTLGQGPEFLTYFQNEAQLEKSRLLSDRFSAERPKGSFSTLEIQRTEQGDSAMYLCATLTSGTANTGELFFGEGSRLTVL.

The genes are TRBV30 and TRBJ2-7; a weak D match, TRBD1 (5 bases). The CDR3 has 12 residues. The ends were cut back, 3 bases at V and 3 bases at J, with 9 bases in the middle. From germline, CDR1 is GTSNPN and CDR2 SVGIG (reference sequence). The CDR3 here is CAWSSRDYEQYF. The CDR3 DNA follows: TGTGCCTGGAGCAGCAGGGACTACGAGCAGTACTTC.

The chain recombines TRBV5-1 with TRBJ1-4; 8 nucleotides match TRBD1. Germline V gene sequence: CDR1 SGHRS, CDR2 YFSETQ. The CDR3 totals 16 residues. V lost 3 bases, J lost 3 bases, and 7 bases stayed unmatched. This chain's CDR3 is CASSWAGGAANEKLFF. In DNA, the CDR3 is TGCGCCAGCAGCTGGGCAGGGGGCGCCGCTAATGAAAAACTGTTTTTT. The full variable domain, rest sourced from reference TRBV5-1 and TRBJ1-4, is KAGVTQTPRYLIKTRGQQVTLSCSPISGHRSVSWYQQTPGQGLQFLFEYFSETQRNKGNFPGRFSGRQFSNSRSEMNVSTLELGDSALYLCASSWAGGAANEKLFFGSGTQLSVL.

The CDR3 DNA reads TGCGCCAGCAGCTTGGCCGTAGATACGCAGTATTTT. As protein: CASSLAVDTQYF. V and J are TRBV5-1 and TRBJ2-3; D ambiguous. The CDR3 consists of 12 residues. Germline V gene lookup returns CDR1 SGHRS and CDR2 YFSETQ. The ends were cut back, 0 bases at V and 5 bases at J, with 4 bases in the middle.

The CDR3 DNA sequence: TGCGCCAGCGAGAGGGACTACGAGCAGTACTTC. It codes for CASERDYEQYF. The rearrangement uses TRBV10-2 and TRBJ2-7, with D possibly matching TRBD2 (5 bases). Trimming took off 8 bases at V and 3 bases at J, with 8 bases between the two ends. CDR3 size: 11 residues. Per the germline V gene, CDR1 is WSHSY and CDR2 is SAAADI.

J is TRBJ1-4 and V is TRBV5-1; D not certain. The CDR3 extends over 15 amino acids. Germline V CDR1 and CDR2: SGHRS, YFSETQ. The V end was cut by 0 bases, the J end by 3 bases, with 9 bases between. CDR3 DNA: TGCGCCAGCAGCTTGGATTGGCAGTCTAATGAAAAACTGTTTTTT. As protein: CASSLDWQSNEKLFF.

CDR3 in amino acids: CASSLGVVRNTIYF. The CDR3 DNA follows: TGTGCCAGCAGTTTAGGAGTAGTTAGAAACACCATATATTTT. The rearrangement links TRBV28 to TRBJ1-3; D not resolved. This CDR3 has 14 residues. Germline V CDR1 and CDR2: MDHEN, SYDVKM. V lost 2 bases and J 5 bases, leaving 10 bases between the germline ends.

This clone has a handful of counts. In nucleotides, the CDR3 is TGCAGTGCTAGTTATAGCGGTAAAGTCAACTCCTACGAGCAGTACTTC. Amino acids: CSASYSGKVNSYEQYF. The chain links TRBV20-1 to TRBJ2-7; TRBD2 is a possible D gene (6 bases). Trimming removed 3 bases from V and 0 bases from J, with 18 bases in between. Germline V gene sequence: CDR1 DFQATT, CDR2 SNEGSKA (reference sequence). The CDR3 covers 16 residues.

The V call is TRBV28, the J call TRBJ1-2; TRBD1 is a possible D gene (6 bases). The V end was cut by 5 bases, the J end by 2 bases, with 9 bases between. Per germline, CDR1 MDHEN and CDR2 SYDVKM. CDR3 size: 13 residues. CDR3 in DNA: TGTGCCAGCAGTACAGGACAGAACTATGGCTACACCTTC. This gives the protein CASSTGQNYGYTF.

This clone was seen only once. The CDR3 region is CASSLTSGTLYNEQFF. The CDR3 DNA reads as TGTGCCAGCAGCTTGACTAGCGGGACCCTCTACAATGAGCAGTTCTTC. The chain carries TRBV7-9 and TRBJ2-1; TRBD2 matches 11 bases. Germline V gives CDR1 SEHNR, CDR2 FQNEAQ (reference sequence). The junction had 4 bases not matched to a gene; V was cut back by 3 bases and J by 3 bases. This CDR3 region has 16 residues.

This chain links TRBV10-2 with TRBJ1-5, with 10 positions matching TRBD1. V lost 8 bases and J lost 4; bases outside the gene matches: 5. Per the germline V gene, CDR1 is WSHSY and CDR2 is SAAADI. This CDR3 contains 14 residues. The CDR3 reads CASAGTGENQPQHF. The CDR3, as DNA: TGCGCCAGCGCCGGGACAGGGGAAAATCAGCCCCAGCATTTT.

This clone appeared a single time. The chain uses TRBV7-3 and TRBJ2-3, with a tentative D call TRBD1 (5 bases). Germline V gene data show CDR1 as SGHTA and CDR2 as FQGTGA. Between the trimmed V and J ends, which lost 2 bases and 5 bases, there was a span of 11 bases. The CDR3 is made up of 14 amino acids. CDR3 region: CASSLGAAKDTQYF. For the CDR3, the DNA is TGTGCCAGCAGCTTAGGGGCAGCCAAAGATACGCAGTATTTT.

This chain connects TRBV6-5 to TRBJ2-7, with 9 bases lining up with TRBD2. Germline-derived CDR1 and CDR2 are MNHEY and SVGAGI. This CDR3 region has 14 residues. V lost 4 bases, J lost 3 bases, and 4 bases stayed unmatched. In DNA, the CDR3 is TGTGCCAGCAGTTTAGCGGGAGAACACTACGAGCAGTACTTC. It specifies CASSLAGEHYEQYF.

This chain joins TRBV28 and TRBJ1-5; a possible D gene is TRBD1 (6 bases). V dropped 6 bases and J dropped 3 bases, with 12 bases sitting between them. CDR1 MDHEN and CDR2 SYDVKM come from the germline V gene. The CDR3 is 14 residues long. The CDR3 DNA reads as TGTGCCAGCAGGCGGACAGAGCTCAATCAGCCCCAGCATTTT. Its translation: CASRRTELNQPQHF.